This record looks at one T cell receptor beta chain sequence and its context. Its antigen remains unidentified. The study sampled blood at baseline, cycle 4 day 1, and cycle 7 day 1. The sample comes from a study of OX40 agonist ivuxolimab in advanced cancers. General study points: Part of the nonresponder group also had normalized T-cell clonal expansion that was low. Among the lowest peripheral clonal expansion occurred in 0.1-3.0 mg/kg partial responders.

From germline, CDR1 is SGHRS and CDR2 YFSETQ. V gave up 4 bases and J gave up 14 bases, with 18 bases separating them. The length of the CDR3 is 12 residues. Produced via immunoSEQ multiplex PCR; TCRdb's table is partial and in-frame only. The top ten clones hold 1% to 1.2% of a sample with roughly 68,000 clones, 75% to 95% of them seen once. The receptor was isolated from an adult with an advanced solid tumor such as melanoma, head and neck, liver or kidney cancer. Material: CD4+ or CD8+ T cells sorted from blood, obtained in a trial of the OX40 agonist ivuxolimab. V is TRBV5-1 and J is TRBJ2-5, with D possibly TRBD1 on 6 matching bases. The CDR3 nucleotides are TGCGCCAGCAGCAGAGAAACAGGGCCTTTTTACTTC. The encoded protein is CASSRETGPFYF.